What follows are 24 T cell receptor beta chains derived from one specimen sequenced in a study of CD8+ T cells in alopecia areata. The treatment denotes: oral pan-JAK inhibitor, 5-10 mg twice daily. RNA extraction and reverse transcription yielded cDNA as sequencing template. Generated by immunoSEQ multiplex PCR, the TCRdb table keeps only in-frame clones and is missing some. The sample consists of over 200,000 clones, 55% to 70% of them appearing once. Sequencing was performed on CD4+ T cells sorted from blood, taken at week 4, from a patient treated with tofacitinib. The receptor set was obtained from a human donor with alopecia areata.

The chain couples TRBV29-1 to TRBJ2-7; tentative D call: TRBD1 (6 bases). The V end lost 4 bases, the J end lost 5 bases, and 12 bases lay between the germline ends. CDR3 length: 12 residues. The germline V gene has CDR1 SQVTM and CDR2 ANQGSEA. CDR3 coding DNA: TGCAGCGTTGCGGTGGGGGCCGACGAGCAGTACTTC. This sequence encodes CSVAVGADEQYF.

V and J are TRBV5-1 and TRBJ1-2; D may be TRBD1 (5 bases). The CDR3 loop spans 14 amino acids. Germline lookup yields CDR1 SGHRS and CDR2 YFSETQ. The V end was cut by 0 bases, the J end by 4 bases, with 10 bases between. CDR3 DNA sequence: TGCGCCAGCAGCTTGGATCAGGGTAGCTATGGCTACACCTTC. It translates to CASSLDQGSYGYTF.

The chain recombines TRBV4-3 with TRBJ2-1; 9 bases are a match to TRBD2. The CDR3 spans 17 residues. Per the germline V gene, CDR1 is LGHNA and CDR2 is YSLEER. With 0 bases clipped from V and 7 bases from J, the junction kept 10 bases outside the gene matches. For the CDR3, the DNA is TGCGCCAGCAGCCAAGAGGTAGCGGGGGTGCTTTGGAATGAGCAGTTCTTC. Translating it yields CASSQEVAGVLWNEQFF.

The chain is built from TRBV11-1 and TRBJ2-4, with D possibly TRBD2 on 6 matching bases. V was pared by 5 bases and J by 0 bases, with 17 bases between. Germline values: CDR1 SGHAT, CDR2 FQDESV (reference sequence). This CDR3 is built from 17 residues. The CDR3 loop is CASSRSARRGAKNIQYF. The CDR3 nucleotides read TGTGCCAGCAGCCGTTCCGCCAGGCGGGGAGCCAAAAACATTCAGTACTTC.

The chain couples TRBV19 to TRBJ1-1, with D possibly TRBD1 on 6 matching bases. The CDR3 consists of 15 residues. From germline, CDR1 is LNHDA and CDR2 SQIVND (reference sequence). Trimming cost V 3 bases and J 4 bases, with 15 bases left between them. The CDR3 DNA reads as TGTGCCAGTAGTATCATAGGGACACTTCCCACTGAAGCTTTCTTT. It translates to CASSIIGTLPTEAFF.

The chain joins TRBV7-2 to TRBJ2-3; no definite D call. CDR1 is SGHTA, CDR2 FQGNSA, per germline. Trimming left V 5 bases short and J 0 bases short, with 15 bases between. The CDR3 has 16 amino acids. DNA for the CDR3: TGTGCCAGCAGCATCACAGTCGACTCTAGCACAGATACGCAGTATTTT. This gives the protein CASSITVDSSTDTQYF.

This chain uses TRBV10-3 with TRBJ2-3; D gene unclear. V lost 5 bases to trimming and J lost 0 bases, with 6 bases between them. CDR1 and CDR2 from the germline V gene are ENHRY and SYGVKD. The CDR3 sequence is 13 residues long. The CDR3 sequence: CAISRPSTDTQYF. The CDR3 nucleotides read TGTGCCATCAGTAGACCTAGCACAGATACGCAGTATTTT.

This clone was observed a few times. At the DNA level, this CDR3 is encoded by other sequences in the same sample as well. The chain is built from TRBV29-1 and TRBJ1-1, with a weak D call TRBD1 (6 bases). The V end lost 5 bases, the J end lost 5 bases, and 12 bases lay between the germline ends. The CDR3 has 12 residues. The V gene's germline CDR1 is SQVTM and CDR2 ANQGSEA. DNA of the CDR3: TGCAGCGTTCAACAGGGAAGGACTGAAGCTTTCTTT. Its translation is CSVQQGRTEAFF.

The CDR3: CASSWGGQGAGANVLTF. The CDR3 DNA is TGTGCCAGCAGCTGGGGGGGACAGGGAGCTGGGGCCAACGTCCTGACTTTC. This rearrangement joins TRBV5-6 to TRBJ2-6; TRBD1 matches at 9 bases. Germline assignment: CDR1 SGHDT and CDR2 YYEEEE. The CDR3 contains 17 residues. V lost 3 bases and J lost 2; bases outside the gene matches: 6.

This chain connects TRBV2 to TRBJ1-1; a weak D match, TRBD1 (6 bases). The CDR3 contains 14 residues. V was cut by 5 bases and J by 1 base, with 11 bases left in between. The V gene's germline CDR1 is SNHLY and CDR2 FYNNEI. In nucleotides, the CDR3 is TGTGCCAGCAGTCTACAAGGGGGGAACACTGAAGCTTTCTTT. It translates to CASSLQGGNTEAFF.

The rearrangement links TRBV7-8 to TRBJ1-1; a weak D match, TRBD1 (5 bases). Between the trimmed V and J ends, which lost 5 bases and 2 bases, there was a span of 12 bases. The germline CDR1 and CDR2 sequences are SGHVS and FQNEAQ. This CDR3 spans 14 amino acids. The CDR3 nucleotides read TGTGCCAGCAGCCGACTTGGGGGAAACACTGAAGCTTTCTTT. This encodes CASSRLGGNTEAFF.

The chain has TRBV6-1 and TRBJ1-4; D not certain. CDR1 and CDR2 (germline): MNHNS, SASEGT. The CDR3 covers 14 residues. V gave up 4 bases and J gave up 5 bases, with 11 bases separating them. As DNA, the CDR3 is TGTGCCAGCAGTGTCTTCAGGTGGAATGAAAAACTGTTTTTT. It translates to CASSVFRWNEKLFF.

The chain links TRBV10-3 to TRBJ2-2, with 10 bases matching TRBD2. The CDR3 is made up of 15 amino acids. CDR1 is ENHRY, CDR2 SYGVKD, per germline. The V segment lost 6 bases and the J segment 3 bases; nucleotides outside the gene matches: 4. CDR3 nucleotides: TGTGCCATCAGAGGGACTAGCGCCCACACCGGGGAGCTGTTTTTT. Translation: CAIRGTSAHTGELFF.

The table lists this clone with a few counts. The chain couples TRBV5-6 to TRBJ1-5; weak D call: TRBD1 (5 bases). The CDR3 totals 15 residues. CDR1 and CDR2 (germline): SGHDT, YYEEEE. V was clipped by 2 bases and J by 1 base, with 10 bases between them. CDR3 nucleotides: TGTGCCAGCAGCTTCGGACATGTGAGCAATCAGCCCCAGCATTTT. Translated: CASSFGHVSNQPQHF.

The chain has TRBV9 and TRBJ2-7, with 7 bases lining up with TRBD2. Germline V CDR1 and CDR2: SGDLS, YYNGEE. The CDR3 is made up of 14 amino acids. The V gene end was trimmed by 0 bases and the J gene end by 3 bases; junction bases not matched to a gene: 3. The CDR3 region has the DNA TGTGCCAGCAGCGTAGACAGCGGGAACTACGAGCAGTACTTC. Amino acid sequence: CASSVDSGNYEQYF.

The chain employs TRBV29-1 and TRBJ2-5; 9 positions match TRBD2. The CDR3 consists of 14 residues. Looked up from germline, CDR1 is SQVTM and CDR2 is ANQGSEA. J gave up 7 bases and V 4 bases, and 10 bases lay outside the gene matches. CDR3 residues: CSVVHSGGVGTQYF. The CDR3 nucleotides are TGCAGCGTTGTACATAGCGGGGGTGTAGGGACCCAGTACTTC.

The chain combines TRBV29-1 with TRBJ2-7; tentatively, D is TRBD1 (6 bases). CDR3 size: 12 residues. Deletions cut 6 bases from V and 3 bases from J, with 12 bases between. The germline gives CDR1 SQVTM, CDR2 ANQGSEA. The CDR3 nucleotides read TGCAGCGTCGGGGACATTCGCTACGAGCAGTACTTC. It encodes CSVGDIRYEQYF.

The rearrangement links TRBV29-1 to TRBJ2-1; a weak D match, TRBD1 (5 bases). The CDR3 is 14 residues long. Germline-derived CDR1 and CDR2 are SQVTM and ANQGSEA. V was trimmed by 8 bases and J by 10 bases, leaving 24 bases between them. The CDR3 nucleotides read TGCAGCTCAAACGCAGGGTACCGAAGAATGGAGCAGTTCTTC. This translates into CSSNAGYRRMEQFF.

The rearrangement joins TRBV7-2 to TRBJ2-2, with a possible D match to TRBD2 (5 bases). V lost 0 bases, J lost 5 bases, and 13 bases lay in between. Germline loops: CDR1 SGHTA, CDR2 FQGNSA. The CDR3 has 16 amino acids. The CDR3 reads CASSLAGAGRTGELFF. The DNA for the CDR3 is TGTGCCAGCAGCTTAGCTGGTGCGGGCCGAACCGGGGAGCTGTTTTTT.

The V and J genes are TRBV7-2 and TRBJ1-1; D may be TRBD1 (6 bases). The germline V gene encodes CDR1 SGHTA and CDR2 FQGNSA. CDR3 length equals 14 residues. The ends were cut back, 4 bases at V and 3 bases at J, with 12 bases in the middle. The CDR3 spells CASSSFGGHTEAFF. The CDR3 coding sequence is TGTGCCAGCAGCTCGTTCGGGGGGCACACTGAAGCTTTCTTT. The full variable domain, with the rest looked up from reference TRBV7-2 and TRBJ1-1, is GAGVSQSPSNKVTEKGKDVELRCDPISGHTALYWYRQSLGQGLEFLIYFQGNSAPDKSGLPSDRFSAERTGGSVSTLTIQRTQQEDSAVYLCASSSFGGHTEAFFGQGTRLTVV.

The V and J genes are TRBV5-1 and TRBJ2-2; TRBD1 might be the D (6 bases). In germline, CDR1 is SGHRS, CDR2 YFSETQ. The CDR3 extends over 14 amino acids. Trimming removed 4 bases at V and 0 bases at J, with 7 bases between. The CDR3 region has the DNA TGCGCCAGCAGCCGGGACACGAACACCGGGGAGCTGTTTTTT. Protein product: CASSRDTNTGELFF. Full variable domain (missing parts from reference TRBV5-1 and TRBJ2-2): KAGVTQTPRYLIKTRGQQVTLSCSPISGHRSVSWYQQTPGQGLQFLFEYFSETQRNKGNFPGRFSGRQFSNSRSEMNVSTLELGDSALYLCASSRDTNTGELFFGEGSRLTVL.

This clone was recorded only once. The CDR3 nucleotides are TGTGCCAGCATGCTTCGGCCTCTACGGACAGGGATTGCAGATACGCAGTATTTT. This translates into CASMLRPLRTGIADTQYF. The chain carries TRBV5-6 and TRBJ2-3, with 8 nucleotides matching TRBD1. Germline CDR1 SGHDT, CDR2 YYEEEE. The CDR3 extends over 18 amino acids. J lost 4 bases, V lost 6 bases, and 19 bases had no gene match.

V usage is TRBV25-1 and J usage is TRBJ2-7; D is undetermined. V gave up 1 base and J gave up 3 bases, with 10 bases separating them. Germline-derived CDR1 and CDR2 are MGHDK and SYGVNS. This CDR3 has 14 residues. The CDR3 DNA is TGTGCCAGCAGTGAATTTAAGGGAATCTACGAGCAGTACTTC. This gives the protein CASSEFKGIYEQYF.

This chain joins TRBV30 and TRBJ2-1, with D perhaps TRBD2 (5 bases). The V gene lost 5 bases and the J gene lost 7 bases, with 18 bases spanning the gap. The germline gives CDR1 GTSNPN, CDR2 SVGIG (reference sequence). The length of the CDR3 is 14 residues. CDR3 sequence (DNA): TGTGCCTGGGCTCCGGACTCCCTTCGGAATGAGCAGTTCTTC. Translation: CAWAPDSLRNEQFF.